These 28 T cell receptor beta chains came from one sample sequenced in a study of T cell repertoires in cytomegalovirus infection. TCRdb re-called the reads with MiXCR, one entry per CDR3 protein. In the table there are 700,000 to 900,000 distinct CDR3 sequences, around 29% of which are singletons. Which antigens these TCRs recognize remains unknown. Sequenced here: cultured CD8+ T cells from PBMCs, sampled from culture after CMV antigen stimulation. These receptors originate from a human donor in good health (CMV status not recorded). Some clones in this sample may be carry-over from other donors' samples.

CDR3 DNA: TGTGCCAGCAGTTCCCCCTTTAGCGGGGGGTTCGCCTACAATGAGCAGTTCTTC. It encodes CASSSPFSGGFAYNEQFF. This rearrangement joins TRBV27 to TRBJ2-1; TRBD2 matches at 10 bases. With 4 bases clipped from V and 2 bases from J, the junction kept 11 bases outside the gene matches. This CDR3 region has 18 residues. CDR1 is MNHEY, CDR2 SMNVEV, per germline (reference sequence).

This clonotype has only a few counts. In DNA form, the CDR3 reads TGTGCCAGCAGGTACACCGGGGAGCTGTTTTTT. Amino acids: CASRYTGELFF. This chain joins TRBV7-9 and TRBJ2-2; no firm D call. V shed 6 bases and J shed 3 bases, with 2 bases lying between them. The germline V gene encodes CDR1 SEHNR and CDR2 FQNEAQ (reference sequence). CDR3 length: 11 residues.

V and J are TRBV27 and TRBJ1-5; tentative D call: TRBD1 (5 bases). Trimming removed 4 bases at V and 0 bases at J, with 10 bases between. Germline CDR1 reads MNHEY; CDR2 reads SMNVEV (reference sequence). This CDR3 contains 15 residues. In DNA, the CDR3 is TGTGCCAGCAGTTACCAGGGCTATAGCAATCAGCCCCAGCATTTT. It is translated as CASSYQGYSNQPQHF.

The sample holds many counts of this clonotype. The chain combines TRBV7-2 with TRBJ2-2; TRBD1 is a possible D gene (5 bases). The CDR3 runs to 13 residues. The V end was cut by 5 bases, the J end by 5 bases, with 9 bases between. CDR1 is SGHTA and CDR2 is FQGNSA in the germline V gene. The CDR3 coding sequence is TGTGCCAGCAGCGGCAGGGTTACCGGGGAGCTGTTTTTT. Amino acid sequence: CASSGRVTGELFF.

This clonotype was picked up a small number of times. The gene calls are TRBV20-1 and TRBJ2-7, with 8 bases identical to TRBD1. With V trimmed by 5 bases and J by 5 bases, 8 bases remained unmatched. Germline V gene data show CDR1 as DFQATT and CDR2 as SNEGSKA (reference sequence). The CDR3 is made up of 13 amino acids. The DNA for the CDR3 is TGCAGTGCTTCCCGGGACAGGCTAAACGAGCAGTACGTC. This codes for CSASRDRLNEQYV.

This clonotype has more than one count but fewer than ten. The chain uses TRBV27 and TRBJ1-1; 7 positions match TRBD1. Trimming cost V 5 bases and J 5 bases; bases outside gene matches: 8. CDR1 and CDR2 from the germline V gene are MNHEY and SMNVEV (reference sequence). This CDR3 comprises 14 residues. CDR3 loop: CASSPGTVGTEAFF. CDR3 coding DNA: TGTGCCAGCAGTCCAGGGACAGTTGGGACTGAAGCTTTCTTT.

This chain connects TRBV7-6 to TRBJ2-1; 10 bases are a match to TRBD2. The CDR3 totals 20 residues. CDR1 and CDR2 (germline): SGHVS, FNYEAQ. Trimming cost V 1 base and J 1 base; bases outside gene matches: 13. Here the CDR3 DNA reads TGTGCCAGCAGCTTAGATCTTACTAGCGGGGTTTTTCTTTCCTACAATGAGCAGTTCTTC. Translated: CASSLDLTSGVFLSYNEQFF.

The gene calls are TRBV7-9 and TRBJ2-7; D not certain. V lost 4 bases and J 5 bases, leaving 9 bases between the germline ends. Germline V gene lookup returns CDR1 SEHNR and CDR2 FQNEAQ (reference sequence). The CDR3 contains 12 residues. The CDR3 nucleotides read TGTGCCAGCAGCTCAAGTCCCAACGAGCAGTACGTC. This sequence encodes CASSSSPNEQYV.

This clonotype was counted between two and nine times. The CDR3 DNA sequence: TGTGCCAGCAGTTTTCCGGGAGAAGTATGGAACACTGAAGCTTTCTTT. Protein product: CASSFPGEVWNTEAFF. The chain is built from TRBV12-3 or TRBV12-4 and TRBJ1-1; D remains unclear. Trimming left V 3 bases short and J 1 base short, with 15 bases between. This CDR3 has 16 residues.

The chain joins TRBV7-2 to TRBJ2-1; TRBD1 matches 8 bases. This CDR3 contains 14 residues. Germline loops: CDR1 SGHTA, CDR2 FQGNSA. V dropped 3 bases and J dropped 11; count of bases not matched to a gene: 9. CDR3 DNA sequence: TGTGCCAGCAGCTTGGTCGAGGACAGGGTTAAGCAGTTCTTC. It yields the protein CASSLVEDRVKQFF.

This clonotype was seen a handful of times. J is TRBJ2-5 and V is TRBV6-2 or TRBV6-3; TRBD2 matches 7 bases. The junction had 12 bases not matched to a gene; V was cut back by 7 bases and J by 4 bases. This CDR3 is 15 amino acids long. Germline V gene lookup returns CDR1 MNHEY and CDR2 SVGEGT. The CDR3 DNA follows: TGTGCCAGCACCGCCCTTTTGGGGGGGACAGAGACCCAGTACTTC. It codes for CASTALLGGTETQYF.

In this sample, this clonotype turned up a few times. V and J are TRBV6-1 and TRBJ1-3; D call uncertain. The CDR3 extends over 16 amino acids. Germline V gives CDR1 MNHNS, CDR2 SASEGT. V lost 1 base to trimming and J lost 0 bases, with 10 bases between them. The CDR3 loop reads CASSEVSAHSGNTIYF. In nucleotides, the CDR3 is TGTGCCAGCAGTGAAGTGAGCGCGCACTCTGGAAACACCATATATTTT.

This clonotype has a count of ten or more. V usage is TRBV7-2 and J usage is TRBJ2-2; 10 nucleotides agree with TRBD1. The junction had 5 bases not matched to a gene; V was cut back by 5 bases and J by 2 bases. In germline, CDR1 is SGHTA, CDR2 FQGNSA. The CDR3 is 16 amino acids. CDR3 in amino acids: CASSPGTGENTGELFF. CDR3 DNA: TGTGCCAGCAGCCCTGGGACAGGGGAAAACACCGGGGAGCTGTTTTTT.

The V and J genes are TRBV7-2 and TRBJ1-2; possible D gene TRBD1, 5 bases. Germline CDR1 is SGHTA and CDR2 is FQGNSA. Trimming cost V 4 bases and J 4 bases, with 16 bases left between them. The CDR3 is 15 residues long. The CDR3 DNA reads as TGTGCCAGCAGCTCCGGGACTCTTTCAATCTATGGCTACACCTTC. Translating it yields CASSSGTLSIYGYTF.

With regard to this clonotype: This could be a read error, since a much larger clone is one nucleotide away. The rearrangement links TRBV5-6 to TRBJ2-1; D is ambiguous. Germline CDR1 is SGHDT and CDR2 is YYEEEE. Between the trimmed V and J ends, which lost 4 bases and 10 bases, there was a span of 12 bases. This CDR3 spans 12 amino acids. The CDR3: CASSPQSKEQFF. The DNA of the CDR3 is TGTGCCAGCAGCCCACAGTCCAAAGAGCAGTTCTTC.

The rearrangement joins TRBV12-3 or TRBV12-4 to TRBJ1-4, with D perhaps TRBD1 (5 bases). The V and J ends lost 3 bases and 0 bases respectively, with 11 bases between them. The CDR3 length is 16 residues. The CDR3 DNA follows: TGTGCCAGCAGTTTCGGGACGGAAGCAACTAATGAAAAACTGTTTTTT. The encoded protein is CASSFGTEATNEKLFF.

This clonotype appeared a few times. V gene TRBV27 combines with J gene TRBJ2-2; D is perhaps TRBD2 (6 bases). With 9 bases removed from V and 5 bases from J, the gap between germline ends came to 16 bases. In germline, CDR1 is MNHEY, CDR2 SMNVEV (reference sequence). The CDR3 has 14 residues. Here the CDR3 DNA reads TGTGCCAGTTATAGCCCAGGGAGGACCGGGGAGCTGTTTTTT. Translating it yields CASYSPGRTGELFF.

The chain employs TRBV7-2 and TRBJ2-7; D may correspond to TRBD1 or TRBD2 (5 bases each). The CDR3 is 13 residues long. Trimming removed 7 bases from V and 9 bases from J, with 19 bases in between. Looked up from germline, CDR1 is SGHTA and CDR2 is FQGNSA. CDR3 in amino acids: CASTFLTRDGQYF. For the CDR3, the DNA is TGTGCCAGCACCTTCTTAACCCGGGACGGGCAGTACTTC.

This clonotype occurred once. The chain employs TRBV5-6 and TRBJ2-7; weak D call: TRBD1 (6 bases). The CDR3 has 15 amino acids. Per the germline V gene, CDR1 is SGHDT and CDR2 is YYEEEE. V shed 4 bases and J shed 1 base, with 15 bases lying between them. This CDR3 reads CASSLTGILSYEQYF. The DNA for the CDR3 is TGTGCCAGCAGCCTGACAGGTATACTGTCCTACGAGCAGTACTTC.

The V and J genes are TRBV24-1 and TRBJ2-1, with a possible D match to TRBD1 (6 bases). Germline V gene sequence: CDR1 KGHDR, CDR2 SFDVKD. The CDR3 loop spans 17 amino acids. Trimming removed 4 bases at V and 3 bases at J, with 18 bases between. CDR3: CATSDTTGHGLYNEQFF. CDR3 nucleotide sequence: TGTGCCACCAGTGACACGACAGGCCATGGACTCTACAATGAGCAGTTCTTC.

This clonotype was found many times. The V and J genes are TRBV7-9 and TRBJ2-1, with D unresolved. Germline assignment: CDR1 SEHNR and CDR2 FQNEAQ (reference sequence). The CDR3 loop spans 15 amino acids. The germline V and J ends were trimmed by 4 bases and 3 bases, with 13 bases remaining between them. Written as DNA, the CDR3 is TGTGCCAGCAGCTCCGTTGGGGTCCACTACAATGAGCAGTTCTTC. Protein sequence: CASSSVGVHYNEQFF.

This clonotype was observed a few times. The chain has TRBV19 and TRBJ2-1; 10 bases match TRBD2. Per the germline V gene, CDR1 is LNHDA and CDR2 is SQIVND (reference sequence). The CDR3 length is 16 residues. V shed 5 bases and J 7 bases; nucleotides not matched to a gene: 11. Here the CDR3 reads CASSFTLAGLRNEQFF. The CDR3 DNA reads TGTGCCAGTAGTTTCACACTAGCGGGGTTAAGAAATGAGCAGTTCTTC.

The chain couples TRBV6-6 to TRBJ1-1; unclear D gene. From germline, CDR1 is MNHNY and CDR2 SVGAGI (reference sequence). The CDR3 has 13 amino acids. V was clipped by 8 bases and J by 5 bases, with 15 bases between them. The CDR3 nucleotides read TGTGCCAGCCGCCAGGACCATGGGACTGAAGCTTTCTTT. It is translated as CASRQDHGTEAFF.

The rearrangement uses TRBV19 and TRBJ1-5; possible D gene TRBD1, 6 bases. The CDR3 is 13 residues long. CDR1 is LNHDA and CDR2 is SQIVND in the germline V gene (reference sequence). V was cut by 10 bases and J by 0 bases, with 10 bases left in between. CDR3 sequence: CATGTHSNQPQHF. The CDR3 nucleotides read TGTGCCACAGGGACACATAGCAATCAGCCCCAGCATTTT.

This clonotype was detected only a few times. The genes are TRBV6-5 and TRBJ1-1; TRBD1 might be the D (6 bases). The CDR3 runs to 15 residues. The V gene's germline CDR1 is MNHEY and CDR2 SVGAGI. V lost 5 bases to trimming and J lost 1 base, with 14 bases between them. CDR3 nucleotides: TGTGCCAGCAGTCCCATCGACAGGACGAACACTGAAGCTTTCTTT. Residues: CASSPIDRTNTEAFF.

This CDR3 is CSARDQKGKGETQYF. Written as DNA, the CDR3 is TGCAGTGCTAGAGATCAGAAGGGCAAGGGAGAGACCCAGTACTTC. The J gene is TRBJ2-5, the V gene TRBV20-1; unclear D gene. The CDR3 is made up of 15 amino acids. CDR1 and CDR2 from the germline V gene are DFQATT and SNEGSKA (reference sequence). V gave up 0 bases and J gave up 4 bases, with 15 bases separating them.

The chain employs TRBV7-4 and TRBJ2-5; 8 bases map to TRBD2. Per germline, CDR1 SGHVT and CDR2 SQSDAQ. The CDR3 loop spans 15 amino acids. With 5 bases clipped from V and 5 bases from J, the junction kept 10 bases outside the gene matches. The CDR3 DNA sequence: TGTGCCAGCAGCCTGCAGCGGGGGCCAGGGGAGACCCAGTACTTC. Translated: CASSLQRGPGETQYF.

This clonotype was picked up a small number of times. The V and J genes are TRBV10-3 and TRBJ1-4; TRBD1 matches 8 bases. The CDR3 runs 16 residues. Per germline, CDR1 ENHRY and CDR2 SYGVKD. With V trimmed by 6 bases and J by 8 bases, 14 bases remained unmatched. The CDR3 DNA reads as TGTGCCATCAGGACCTTTTCTCAGGGGGCGCAAGAAAAACTGTTTTTT. It specifies CAIRTFSQGAQEKLFF.